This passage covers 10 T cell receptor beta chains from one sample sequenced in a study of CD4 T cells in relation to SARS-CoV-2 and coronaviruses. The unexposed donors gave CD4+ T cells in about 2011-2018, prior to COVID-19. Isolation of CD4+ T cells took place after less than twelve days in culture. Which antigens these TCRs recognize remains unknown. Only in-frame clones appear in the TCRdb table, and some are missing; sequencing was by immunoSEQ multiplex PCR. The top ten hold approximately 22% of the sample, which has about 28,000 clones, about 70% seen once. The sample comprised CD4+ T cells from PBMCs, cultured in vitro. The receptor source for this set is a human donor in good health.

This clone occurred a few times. The CDR3 nucleotides are TGTGCCAGCAGCGTAGGTTCTATCCAAGAGACCCAGTACTTC. This codes for CASSVGSIQETQYF. The V call is TRBV9, the J call TRBJ2-5; no clear D. V lost 0 bases and J 1 base, leaving 7 bases between the germline ends. Looked up from germline, CDR1 is SGDLS and CDR2 is YYNGEE. The CDR3 sequence is 14 residues long.

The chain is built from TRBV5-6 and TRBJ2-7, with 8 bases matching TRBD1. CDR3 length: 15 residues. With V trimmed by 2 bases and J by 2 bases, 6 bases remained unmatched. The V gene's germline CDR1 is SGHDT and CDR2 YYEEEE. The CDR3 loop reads CASSFPTGGTYEQYF. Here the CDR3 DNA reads TGTGCCAGCAGCTTCCCAACAGGGGGGACCTACGAGCAGTACTTC.

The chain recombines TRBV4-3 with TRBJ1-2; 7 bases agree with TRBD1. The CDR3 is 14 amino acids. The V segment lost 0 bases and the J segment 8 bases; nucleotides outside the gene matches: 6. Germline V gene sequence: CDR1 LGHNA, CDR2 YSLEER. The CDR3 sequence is CASSQEEHRGGYTF. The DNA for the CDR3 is TGCGCCAGCAGCCAAGAAGAACACAGGGGCGGCTACACCTTC.

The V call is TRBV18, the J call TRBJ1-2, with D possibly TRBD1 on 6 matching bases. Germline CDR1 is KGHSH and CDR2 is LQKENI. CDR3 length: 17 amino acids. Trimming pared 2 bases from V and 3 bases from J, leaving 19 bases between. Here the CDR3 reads CASSPIQGGGRDYGYTF. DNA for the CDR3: TGTGCCAGCTCACCAATACAGGGAGGTGGTCGGGACTATGGCTACACCTTC. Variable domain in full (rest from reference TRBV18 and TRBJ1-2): NAGVMQNPRHLVRRRGQEARLRCSPMKGHSHVYWYRQLPEEGLKFMVYLQKENIIDESGMPKERFSAEFPKEGPSILRIQQVVRGDSAAYFCASSPIQGGGRDYGYTFGSGTRLTVV.

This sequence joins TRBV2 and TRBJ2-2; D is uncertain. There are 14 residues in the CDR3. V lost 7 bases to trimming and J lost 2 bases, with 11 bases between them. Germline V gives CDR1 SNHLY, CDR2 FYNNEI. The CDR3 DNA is TGTGCCAGCATAATGGAGTTTAACACCGGGGAGCTGTTTTTT. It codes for CASIMEFNTGELFF.

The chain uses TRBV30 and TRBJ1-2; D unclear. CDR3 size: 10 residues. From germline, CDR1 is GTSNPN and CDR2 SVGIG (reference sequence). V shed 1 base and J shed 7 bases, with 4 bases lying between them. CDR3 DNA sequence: TGTGCCTGGAGTGGAGGTGGCTACACCTTC. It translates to CAWSGGGYTF.

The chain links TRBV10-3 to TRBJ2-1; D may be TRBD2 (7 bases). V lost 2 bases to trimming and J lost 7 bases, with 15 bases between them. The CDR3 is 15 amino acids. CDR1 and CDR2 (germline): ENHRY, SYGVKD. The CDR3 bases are TGTGCCATCAGTGAGGCGGGGGCCGCTAAAAATGAGCAGTTCTTC. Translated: CAISEAGAAKNEQFF.

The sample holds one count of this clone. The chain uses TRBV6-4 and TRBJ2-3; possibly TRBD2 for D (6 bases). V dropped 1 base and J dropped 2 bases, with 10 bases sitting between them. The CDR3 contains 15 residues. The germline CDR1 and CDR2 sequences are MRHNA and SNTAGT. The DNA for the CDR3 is TGTGCCAGCAGTGACTATAGCGGAAACACAGATACGCAGTATTTT. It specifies CASSDYSGNTDTQYF.

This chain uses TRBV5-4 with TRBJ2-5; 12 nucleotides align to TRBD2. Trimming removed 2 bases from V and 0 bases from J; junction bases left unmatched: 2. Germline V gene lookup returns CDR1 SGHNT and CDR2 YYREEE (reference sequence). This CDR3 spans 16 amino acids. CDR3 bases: TGTGCCAGCAGCTTAGGACTAGCGGGGAACCAAGAGACCCAGTACTTC. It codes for CASSLGLAGNQETQYF.

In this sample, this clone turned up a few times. CDR3: CASSLSPRGGRTYEQYF. Written as DNA, the CDR3 is TGTGCCAGCAGCTTGAGTCCCCGGGGAGGACGGACCTACGAGCAGTACTTC. This sequence joins TRBV7-2 and TRBJ2-7; D is perhaps TRBD2 (6 bases). Trimming pared 3 bases from V and 2 bases from J, leaving 20 bases between. Germline CDR1 reads SGHTA; CDR2 reads FQGNSA. The CDR3 runs 17 residues. The complete variable domain, with remaining parts taken from reference TRBV7-2 and TRBJ2-7, reads GAGVSQSPSNKVTEKGKDVELRCDPISGHTALYWYRQSLGQGLEFLIYFQGNSAPDKSGLPSDRFSAERTGGSVSTLTIQRTQQEDSAVYLCASSLSPRGGRTYEQYFGPGTRLTVT.